This T cell receptor (beta chain) was recorded in a study of identifying expanded T cells in peripheral blood. This CDR3 is built from 15 residues. Looked up from germline, CDR1 is SQVTM and CDR2 is ANQGSEA. V shed 4 bases and J 4 bases; nucleotides not matched to a gene: 9. Method: immunoSEQ multiplex PCR; TCRdb's copy keeps in-frame clones and lacks some. The data contain over 100,000 clones, about 87% of them singletons. Sequencing was done on a sample of blood. The TCR sequence derives from a person aged 18 to 69 in good health. This sequence joins TRBV29-1 and TRBJ1-3; 8 bases map to TRBD1. The CDR3 coding sequence is TGCAGCGTTGTTTGGCAGGGGGCGGTGGGAAACACCATATATTTT. Translating it yields CSVVWQGAVGNTIYF.